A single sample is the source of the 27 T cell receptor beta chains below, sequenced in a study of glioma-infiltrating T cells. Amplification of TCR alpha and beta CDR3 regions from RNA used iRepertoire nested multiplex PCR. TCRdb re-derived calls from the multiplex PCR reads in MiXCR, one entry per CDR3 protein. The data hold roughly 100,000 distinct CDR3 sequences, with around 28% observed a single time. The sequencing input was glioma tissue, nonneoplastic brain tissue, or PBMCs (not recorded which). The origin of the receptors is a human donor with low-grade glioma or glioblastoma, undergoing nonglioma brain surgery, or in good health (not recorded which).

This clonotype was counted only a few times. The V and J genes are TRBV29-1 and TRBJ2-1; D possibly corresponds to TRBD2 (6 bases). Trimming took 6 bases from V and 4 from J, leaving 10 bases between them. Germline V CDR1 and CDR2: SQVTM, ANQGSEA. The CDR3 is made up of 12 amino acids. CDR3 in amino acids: CSVDGLYNEQFF. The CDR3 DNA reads TGCAGCGTGGACGGACTATACAATGAGCAGTTCTTC.

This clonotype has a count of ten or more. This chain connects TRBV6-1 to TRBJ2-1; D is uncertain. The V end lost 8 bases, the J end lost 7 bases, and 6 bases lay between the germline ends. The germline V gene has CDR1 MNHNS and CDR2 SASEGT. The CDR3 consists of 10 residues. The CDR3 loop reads CASGPNEQFF. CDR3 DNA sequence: TGTGCCAGCGGACCAAATGAGCAGTTCTTC.

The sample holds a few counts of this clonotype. The CDR3 DNA reads TGTGCCAGTAGTATCGGGACTAGAGCGACCCAGTACTTC. The encoded protein is CASSIGTRATQYF. The chain links TRBV19 to TRBJ2-5, with 8 bases lining up with TRBD2. With V trimmed by 3 bases and J by 7 bases, 4 bases remained unmatched. CDR1 and CDR2 from the germline V gene are LNHDA and SQIVND (reference sequence). The CDR3 length is 13 residues.

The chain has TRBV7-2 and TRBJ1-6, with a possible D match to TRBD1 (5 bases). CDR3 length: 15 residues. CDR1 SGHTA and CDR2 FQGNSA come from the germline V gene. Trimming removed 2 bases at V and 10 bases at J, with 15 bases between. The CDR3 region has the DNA TGTGCCAGCAGCTTATGGGAGGGGTTAGTATCACCCCTCCACTTT. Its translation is CASSLWEGLVSPLHF. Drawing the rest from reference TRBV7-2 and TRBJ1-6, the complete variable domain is GAGVSQSPSNKVTEKGKDVELRCDPISGHTALYWYRQSLGQGLEFLIYFQGNSAPDKSGLPSDRFSAERTGGSVSTLTIQRTQQEDSAVYLCASSLWEGLVSPLHFGNGTRLTVT.

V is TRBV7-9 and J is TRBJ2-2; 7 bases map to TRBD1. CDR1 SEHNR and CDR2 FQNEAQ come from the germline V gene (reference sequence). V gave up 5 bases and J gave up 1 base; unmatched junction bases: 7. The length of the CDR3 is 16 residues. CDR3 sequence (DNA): TGTGCCAGCAGCATCACCTGGACAGGGAACACCGGGGAGCTGTTTTTT. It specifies CASSITWTGNTGELFF.

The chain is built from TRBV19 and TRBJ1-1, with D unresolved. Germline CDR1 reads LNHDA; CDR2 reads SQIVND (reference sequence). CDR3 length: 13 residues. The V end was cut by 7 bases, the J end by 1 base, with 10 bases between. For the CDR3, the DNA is TGTGCCAGTAAGGGAAAGGGGAACACTGAAGCTTTCTTT. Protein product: CASKGKGNTEAFF.

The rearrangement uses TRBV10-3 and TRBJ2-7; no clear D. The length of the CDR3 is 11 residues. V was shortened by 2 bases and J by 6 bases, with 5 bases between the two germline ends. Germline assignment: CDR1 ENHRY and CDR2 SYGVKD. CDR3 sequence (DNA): TGTGCCATCAGTGAGGGCGGCGAGCAGTACTTC. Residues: CAISEGGEQYF.

CDR3 in DNA: TGCGCCAGCAAGGATGGACATCAAGAGACCCAGTACTTC. Protein sequence: CASKDGHQETQYF. The chain uses TRBV5-1 and TRBJ2-5; possible D gene TRBD1, 5 bases. Germline V lookup: CDR1 SGHRS, CDR2 YFSETQ. The CDR3 covers 13 residues. Trimming took off 6 bases at V and 2 bases at J, with 11 bases between the two ends. Full variable domain (remainder filled in from reference TRBV5-1 and TRBJ2-5): KAGVTQTPRYLIKTRGQQVTLSCSPISGHRSVSWYQQTPGQGLQFLFEYFSETQRNKGNFPGRFSGRQFSNSRSEMNVSTLELGDSALYLCASKDGHQETQYFGPGTRLLVL.

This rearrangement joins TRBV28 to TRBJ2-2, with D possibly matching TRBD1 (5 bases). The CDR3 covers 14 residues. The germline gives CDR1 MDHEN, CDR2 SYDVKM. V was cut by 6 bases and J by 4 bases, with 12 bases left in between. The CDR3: CASSRDQGTGELFF. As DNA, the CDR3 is TGTGCCAGCAGCCGCGATCAGGGCACCGGGGAGCTGTTTTTT.

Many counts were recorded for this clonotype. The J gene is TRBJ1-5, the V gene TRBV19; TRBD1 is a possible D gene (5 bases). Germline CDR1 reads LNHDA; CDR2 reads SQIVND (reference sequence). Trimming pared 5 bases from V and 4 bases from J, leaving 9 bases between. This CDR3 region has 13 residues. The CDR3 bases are TGTGCCAGTAGTGGACAAACTAATCAGCCCCAGCATTTT. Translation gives CASSGQTNQPQHF.

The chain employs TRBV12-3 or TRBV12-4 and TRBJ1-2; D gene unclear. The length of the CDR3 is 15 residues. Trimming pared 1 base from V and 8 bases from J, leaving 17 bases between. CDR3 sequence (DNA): TGTGCCAGCAGTTTAGTAAGAGCGGCTAGCAGGGGCTACACCTTC. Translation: CASSLVRAASRGYTF.

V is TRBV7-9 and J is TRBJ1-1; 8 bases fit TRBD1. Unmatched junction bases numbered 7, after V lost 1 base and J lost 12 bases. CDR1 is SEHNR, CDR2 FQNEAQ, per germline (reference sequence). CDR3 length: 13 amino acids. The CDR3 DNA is TGTGCCAGCAGCTTAGTTAAGGGACAGGTGACTTTCTTT. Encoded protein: CASSLVKGQVTFF.

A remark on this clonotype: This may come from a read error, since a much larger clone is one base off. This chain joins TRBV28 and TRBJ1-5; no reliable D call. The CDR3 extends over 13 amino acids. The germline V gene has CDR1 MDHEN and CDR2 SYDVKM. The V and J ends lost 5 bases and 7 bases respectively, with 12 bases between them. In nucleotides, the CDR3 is TGTGCCAGCAGTGAAGGTGAAACACAGCCCCAGCATTTT. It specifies CASSEGETQPQHF.

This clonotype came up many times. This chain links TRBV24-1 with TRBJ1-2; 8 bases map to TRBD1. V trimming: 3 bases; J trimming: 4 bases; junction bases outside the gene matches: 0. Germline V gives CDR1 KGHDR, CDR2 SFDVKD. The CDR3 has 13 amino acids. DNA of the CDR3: TGTGCCACCAGTGATGGGACAGGCTATGGCTACACCTTC. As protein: CATSDGTGYGYTF.

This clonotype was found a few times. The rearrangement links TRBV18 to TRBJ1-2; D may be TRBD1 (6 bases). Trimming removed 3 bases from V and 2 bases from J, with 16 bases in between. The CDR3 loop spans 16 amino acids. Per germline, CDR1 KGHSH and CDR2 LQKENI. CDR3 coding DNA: TGTGCCAGCTCACCGATGACAGGCAAGTCCAACTATGGCTACACCTTC. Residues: CASSPMTGKSNYGYTF.

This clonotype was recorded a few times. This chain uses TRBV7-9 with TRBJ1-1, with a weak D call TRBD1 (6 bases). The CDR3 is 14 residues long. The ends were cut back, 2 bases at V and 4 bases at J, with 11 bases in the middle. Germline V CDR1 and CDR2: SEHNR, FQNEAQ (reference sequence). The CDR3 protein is CASSLLNRATEAFF. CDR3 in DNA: TGTGCCAGCAGCTTACTCAACAGGGCCACTGAAGCTTTCTTT.

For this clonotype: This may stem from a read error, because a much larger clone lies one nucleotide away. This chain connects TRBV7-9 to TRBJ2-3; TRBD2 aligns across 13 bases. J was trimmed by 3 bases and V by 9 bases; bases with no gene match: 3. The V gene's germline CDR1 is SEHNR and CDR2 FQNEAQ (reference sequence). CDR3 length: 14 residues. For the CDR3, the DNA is TGTGCCAGACTAGCGGGGGGGCGTACAGATACGCAGTATTTT. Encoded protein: CARLAGGRTDTQYF.

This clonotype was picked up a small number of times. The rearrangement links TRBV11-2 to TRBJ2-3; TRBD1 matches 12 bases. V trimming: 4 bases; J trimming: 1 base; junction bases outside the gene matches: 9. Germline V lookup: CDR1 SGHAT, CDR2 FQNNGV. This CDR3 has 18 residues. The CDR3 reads CASSCPGQGAICTDTQYF. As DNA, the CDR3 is TGTGCCAGCAGCTGCCCGGGACAGGGGGCAATTTGCACAGATACGCAGTATTTT.

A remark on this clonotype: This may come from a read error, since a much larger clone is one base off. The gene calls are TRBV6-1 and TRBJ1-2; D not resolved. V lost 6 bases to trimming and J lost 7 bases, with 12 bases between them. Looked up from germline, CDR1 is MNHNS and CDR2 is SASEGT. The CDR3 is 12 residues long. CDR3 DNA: TGTGCCAGCAGCGGGCAGCGCTGTGGCTACACCTTC. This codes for CASSGQRCGYTF.

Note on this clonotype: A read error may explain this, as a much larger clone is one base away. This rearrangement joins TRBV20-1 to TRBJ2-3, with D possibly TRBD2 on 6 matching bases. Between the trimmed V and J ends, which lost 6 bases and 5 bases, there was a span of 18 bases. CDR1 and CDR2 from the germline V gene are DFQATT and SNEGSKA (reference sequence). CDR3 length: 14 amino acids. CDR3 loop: CSAPLWGGGDTQYF. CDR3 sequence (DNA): TGCAGTGCCCCTTTATGGGGAGGCGGAGATACGCAGTATTTT.

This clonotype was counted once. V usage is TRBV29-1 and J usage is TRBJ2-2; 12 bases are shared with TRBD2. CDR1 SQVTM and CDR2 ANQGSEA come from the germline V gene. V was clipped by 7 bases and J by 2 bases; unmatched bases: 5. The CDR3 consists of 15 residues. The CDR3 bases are TGCAGCGCACGACTAGCGGGGGCCAACACCGGGGAGCTGTTTTTT. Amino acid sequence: CSARLAGANTGELFF.

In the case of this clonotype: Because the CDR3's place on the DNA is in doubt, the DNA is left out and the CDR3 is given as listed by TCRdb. The CDR3: CASSWVAGGNQPRHF. V is TRBV7-8 and J is TRBJ1-5; the DNA was not used to check the table's D call, TRBD1. Germline V lookup: CDR1 SGHVS, CDR2 FQNEAQ. The CDR3 is made up of 15 amino acids, end residues included.

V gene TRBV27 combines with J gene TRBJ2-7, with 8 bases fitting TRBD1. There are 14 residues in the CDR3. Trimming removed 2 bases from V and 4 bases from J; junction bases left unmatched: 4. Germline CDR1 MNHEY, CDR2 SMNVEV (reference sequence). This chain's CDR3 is CASSLNGQGYEQYF. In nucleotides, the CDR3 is TGTGCCAGCAGTTTAAATGGACAGGGTTACGAGCAGTACTTC.

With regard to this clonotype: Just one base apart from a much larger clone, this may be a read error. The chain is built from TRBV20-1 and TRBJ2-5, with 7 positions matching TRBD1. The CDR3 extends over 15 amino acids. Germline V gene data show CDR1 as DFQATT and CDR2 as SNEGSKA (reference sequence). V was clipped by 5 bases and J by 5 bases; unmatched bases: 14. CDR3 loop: CSAQRTGSRGETQYF. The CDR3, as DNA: TGCAGTGCTCAAAGGACAGGCAGCCGTGGTGAGACCCAGTACTTC.

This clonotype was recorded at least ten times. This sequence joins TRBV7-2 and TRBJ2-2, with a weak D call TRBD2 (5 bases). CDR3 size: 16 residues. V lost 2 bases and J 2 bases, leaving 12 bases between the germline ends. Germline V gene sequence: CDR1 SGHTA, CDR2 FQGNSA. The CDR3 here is CASSLRRSANTGELFF. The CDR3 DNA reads TGTGCCAGCAGCTTAAGGAGGTCAGCCAACACCGGGGAGCTGTTTTTT.

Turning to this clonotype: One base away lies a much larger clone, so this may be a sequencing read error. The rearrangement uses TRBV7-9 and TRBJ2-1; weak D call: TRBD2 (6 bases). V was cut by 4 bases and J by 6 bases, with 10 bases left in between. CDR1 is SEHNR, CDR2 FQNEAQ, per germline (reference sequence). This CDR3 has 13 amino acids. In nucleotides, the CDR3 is TGTGCCAGCAGCTCACTAGCAGGCAATGAGCAGTTCTTC. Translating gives CASSSLAGNEQFF.

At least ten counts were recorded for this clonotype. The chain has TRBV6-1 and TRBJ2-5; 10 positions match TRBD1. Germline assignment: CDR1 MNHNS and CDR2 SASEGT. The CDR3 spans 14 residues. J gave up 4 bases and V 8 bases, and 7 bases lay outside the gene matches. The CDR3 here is CASVKGTGAETQYF. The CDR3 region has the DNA TGTGCCAGCGTAAAAGGGACAGGGGCAGAGACCCAGTACTTC.